This TCR beta chain was sequenced for a study of control samples from healthy donors and cancer patients. Germline loops: CDR1 LGHNA, CDR2 YSLEER. Trimming pared 5 bases from V and 7 bases from J, leaving 18 bases between. The CDR3 is made up of 15 amino acids. Sequenced by immunoSEQ multiplex PCR; TCRdb stores in-frame clones only, minus some. The repertoire holds about 42,000 clones, with approximately 82% as singletons. The origin of this receptor is a man aged 55 to 70 in good health. Sequenced input: blood. The V and J genes are TRBV4-3 and TRBJ1-3; D not certain. CDR3 nucleotides: TGCGCCAGCAGCATCAGTAGATACCTGGGGAACACCATATATTTT. Its protein is CASSISRYLGNTIYF.